This is a list of T cell receptor beta chains from one sample in a study of metastatic and nonmetastatic thyroid tumors. With MiXCR, TCRdb reprocessed the PCR reads. This table has about 39,000 clones, approximately 20% appearing once. The source material was blood. These receptors were obtained from a female donor with papillary thyroid cancer or a benign thyroid nodule (not recorded which). Some clones in this sample may be carry-over from other donors' samples. Each CDR3 is given with its conserved first and last residue. D genes are given only for firm matches. Size tells how often a clone was seen (once, few, many) or the class of an expanded clone, and some rows leave it out.

d_call clone_size j_call v_call cdr3_nt cdr3_aa
TRBD1 few TRBJ2-2 TRBV5-5 TGTGCCAGCAGCTGGGGACAGGGAGGGTTTGGCGGGGAGCTGTTTTTT CASSWGQGGFGGELFF
. . TRBJ2-7 TRBV9 TGTGCCAGCAGCGTAGCTACGGAGACGGGGGAGAAGTACTTC CASSVATETGEKYF
. many TRBJ1-4 TRBV5-4 TGTGCCAGCAGCTTGGGGAATGAAAAACTGTTTTTT CASSLGNEKLFF
. many TRBJ2-3 TRBV5-6 TGTGCCAGCAGCTTCTGGACAGACACAGATACGCAGTATTTT CASSFWTDTDTQYF
TRBD2 . TRBJ2-7 TRBV20-1 TGCAGTGCTAGAGCTCTGCTAGCGGGAGATTACCACGAGCAGTACTTC CSARALLAGDYHEQYF
. . TRBJ2-1 TRBV11-1 TGTGCCAGCAACTCGTCAGTCAATGAGCAGTTCTTC CASNSSVNEQFF
TRBD2 . TRBJ2-1 TRBV20-1 TGCAGTGCCTTATCTCCCGGGACTAGCGGGAGCTACAATGATCAGTTTTTC CSALSPGTSGSYNDQFF
TRBD2 many TRBJ2-5 TRBV15 TGTGCCACCAGCAGATCCGGTCGTGCGGGAGGCGAGACCCAGTACTTC CATSRSGRAGGETQYF
. many TRBJ1-6 TRBV19 TGTGCCAGTAGTATTACAGGGAGGATGGATTCACCCCTCCACTTT CASSITGRMDSPLHF
. many TRBJ2-2 TRBV7-8 TGTGCCAGCAGCTTATTTAGCGGAGGCCTCGGGGAGCTGTTTTTT CASSLFSGGLGELFF
TRBD2 few TRBJ2-1 TRBV5-1 TGCGCCAGCAGCACTACTAGCGGGTCCTACAATGAGCAGTTCTTC CASSTTSGSYNEQFF
TRBD1 . TRBJ1-5 TRBV6-2/TRBV6-3 TGTGCCAGCAGTTACCAGGGGGGTCAGCCGCAGCATTTT CASSYQGGQPQHF